The entry below gives a single TCR beta chain sequence along with its context. Its antigen remains unknown. Sequencing used immunoSEQ multiplex PCR; TCRdb keeps in-frame clones, though not all of them. This repertoire shows some 150,000 clones, roughly 90% found once; its top ten account for roughly 4.3%. Germline V lookup: CDR1 SNHLY, CDR2 FYNNEI. Trimming took off 10 bases at V and 2 bases at J, with 12 bases between the two ends. The CDR3 is 12 amino acids. These data are taken from a study of T cell responses to AZD1222 COVID-19 vaccine. Regarding the study as a whole: Reports say nearly half of spike-specific TCRs go after unmutated variant regions. Females outnumbered males among donors, who were mostly white British; clonal diversity was possibly underestimated. Spike was spanned by vaccine-associated CD4 TCRs, which were dominant at 160-218 and 743-854.

The sample was peripheral blood, taken 28 days after the second AZD1222 dose. The genes are TRBV2 and TRBJ2-7; a weak D match, TRBD1 (6 bases). This receptor was obtained from an adult who received the AZD1222 COVID-19 vaccine. The CDR3 nucleotides are TGTGCCACCCGGGACATAACCTACGAGCAGTACTTC. This encodes CATRDITYEQYF.